This T cell receptor beta chain was identified in a study of technical replicates of blood from a few donors. Assay used: immunoSEQ multiplex PCR; TCRdb lists only in-frame clones, some missing. The data show under 80,000 clones, with nearly 98% seen just once and roughly 0.21% held by the top ten. There are 14 residues in the CDR3. CDR1 is SGHNT, CDR2 YYREEE, per germline (reference sequence). Germline trimming cut 5 bases from V and 4 bases from J; bases unmatched to any gene: 7. Sequencing was carried out using T cells isolated from PBMCs. The chain uses TRBV5-4 and TRBJ2-7; 9 bases align to TRBD1. This TCR derives from a human donor in good health. The CDR3 is CASSPGTGPYEQYF. In DNA, the CDR3 is TGTGCCAGCAGTCCCGGGACAGGGCCTTACGAGCAGTACTTC. Drawing the rest from reference TRBV5-4 and TRBJ2-7, the complete variable domain is ETGVTQSPTHLIKTRGQQVTLRCSSQSGHNTVSWYQQALGQGPQFIFQYYREEENGRGNFPPRFSGLQFPNYSSELNVNALELDDSALYLCASSPGTGPYEQYFGPGTRLTVT.